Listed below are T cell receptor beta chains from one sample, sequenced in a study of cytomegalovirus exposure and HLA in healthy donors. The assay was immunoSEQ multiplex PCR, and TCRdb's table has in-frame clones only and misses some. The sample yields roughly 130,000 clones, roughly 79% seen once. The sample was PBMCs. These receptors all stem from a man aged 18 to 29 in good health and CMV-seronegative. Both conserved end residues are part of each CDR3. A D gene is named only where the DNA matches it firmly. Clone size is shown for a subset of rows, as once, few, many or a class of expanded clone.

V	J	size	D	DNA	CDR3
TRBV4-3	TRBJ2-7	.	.	TGCGCCAGCAGCCAAGACTTCGGGAACGGGCAGTACTTC	CASSQDFGNGQYF
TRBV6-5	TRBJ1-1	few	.	TGTGCCAGCGGGAGACTCCATGAAGCTTTCTTT	CASGRLHEAFF
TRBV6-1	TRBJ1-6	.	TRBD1	TGTGCCAGCAGTGACAGGGGGTCCTATAATTCACCCCTCCACTTT	CASSDRGSYNSPLHF
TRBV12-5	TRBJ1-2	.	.	TGTGCTAGTGGTTTGGTACCTGACTGGGGGCGACTCCCCGGATATGGCTACACCTTC	CASGLVPDWGRLPGYGYTF
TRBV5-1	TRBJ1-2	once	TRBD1	TGCGCCAGCAGCTTCACAGGGGCCAACTATGGCTACACCTTC	CASSFTGANYGYTF
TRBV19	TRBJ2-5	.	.	TGTGCCAGCCGAAAGACAGAGCGGGCTCAAGAGACCCAGTACTTC	CASRKTERAQETQYF
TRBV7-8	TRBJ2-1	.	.	TGTGCCAGCAGCTTAGAAGAGAACTACAATGAGCAGTTCTTC	CASSLEENYNEQFF
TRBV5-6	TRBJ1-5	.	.	TGTGCCAGCAGCTTCCGGGGGGGTGGGGGTCAGCCCCAGCATTTT	CASSFRGGGGQPQHF
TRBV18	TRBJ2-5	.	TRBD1	TGTGCCAGCTCACAGGACAGGGCCCTCGTAACCACCGAAGAGACCCAGTACTTC	CASSQDRALVTTEETQYF
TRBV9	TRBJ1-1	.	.	TGTGCCAGCAGCCCGAGCGGGTCTAAAACTGAAGCTTTCTTT	CASSPSGSKTEAFF
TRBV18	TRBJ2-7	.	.	TGTGCCAGCTCACAAGACAGATTGGCCAACGAGCAGTACTTC	CASSQDRLANEQYF
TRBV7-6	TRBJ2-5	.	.	TGTGCCAGCAGCTTAGCGCGAGTAAACCCCACCCCCCAAGAGACCCAGTACTTC	CASSLARVNPTPQETQYF
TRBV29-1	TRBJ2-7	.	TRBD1	TGCAGCGTAACAAGAGGGGGCGCAGGGATCGAGCAGTACTTC	CSVTRGGAGIEQYF
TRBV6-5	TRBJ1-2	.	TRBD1	TGTGCCAGCAGGGAGATCGGACAGGGGGCGCGGGGCTACACCTTC	CASREIGQGARGYTF
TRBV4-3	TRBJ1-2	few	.	TGCGCCAGCAGCCAAGCTATGGGAGGGTTTTACCCCTATGGCTACACCTTC	CASSQAMGGFYPYGYTF
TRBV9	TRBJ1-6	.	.	TGTGCCAGCAGCGTCGAAGGGGAGGGTTCACCCCTCCACTTT	CASSVEGEGSPLHF
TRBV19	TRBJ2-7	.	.	TGTGCCAGTAGTATATCCAGAGGGTGGGACGAGCAGTACTTC	CASSISRGWDEQYF
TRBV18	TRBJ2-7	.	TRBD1	TGTGCCAGCTCATCTCCGGGACAGCCCTACGAGCAGTACTTC	CASSSPGQPYEQYF
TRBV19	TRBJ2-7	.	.	TGTGCCAGTAGTATTAGGCCGGCGGGGATCGAGCAGTACTTC	CASSIRPAGIEQYF